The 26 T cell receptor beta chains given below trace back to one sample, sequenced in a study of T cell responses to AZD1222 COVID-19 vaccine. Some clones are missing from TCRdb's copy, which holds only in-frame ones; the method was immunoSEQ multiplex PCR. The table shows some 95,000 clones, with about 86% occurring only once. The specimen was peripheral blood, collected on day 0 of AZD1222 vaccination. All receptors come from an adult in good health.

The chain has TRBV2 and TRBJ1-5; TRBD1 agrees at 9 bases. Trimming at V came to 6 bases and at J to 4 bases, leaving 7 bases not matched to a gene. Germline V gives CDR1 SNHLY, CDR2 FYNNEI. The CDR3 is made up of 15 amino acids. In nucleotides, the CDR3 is TGTGCCAGCAGCCCCGGGACAGGGAGGAATCAGCCCCAGCATTTT. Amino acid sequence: CASSPGTGRNQPQHF.

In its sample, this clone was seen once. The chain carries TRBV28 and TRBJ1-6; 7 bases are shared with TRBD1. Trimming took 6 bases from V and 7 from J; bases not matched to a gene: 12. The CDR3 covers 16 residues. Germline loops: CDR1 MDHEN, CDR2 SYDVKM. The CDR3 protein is CASSIDLQGLNSPLHF. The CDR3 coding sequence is TGTGCCAGCAGCATCGACTTACAGGGGTTAAATTCACCCCTCCACTTT.

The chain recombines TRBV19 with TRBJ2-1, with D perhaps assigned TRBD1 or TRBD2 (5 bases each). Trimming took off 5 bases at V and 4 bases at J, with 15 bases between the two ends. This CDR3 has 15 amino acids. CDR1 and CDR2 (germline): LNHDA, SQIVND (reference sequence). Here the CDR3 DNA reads TGTGCCAGTAGTTCCGGGACCAACGCGTACAATGAGCAGTTCTTC. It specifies CASSSGTNAYNEQFF.

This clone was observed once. The CDR3 region is CASSIRLARGYTF. CDR3 coding DNA: TGTGCCAGTAGTATTAGGCTGGCGCGGGGCTACACCTTC. The chain links TRBV19 to TRBJ1-2; D ambiguous. V lost 3 bases and J lost 8, with 13 bases in between. The CDR3 totals 13 residues. Germline-derived CDR1 and CDR2 are LNHDA and SQIVND (reference sequence). The variable domain in full, with the rest retrieved from reference TRBV19 and TRBJ1-2, is DGGITQSPKYLFRKEGQNVTLSCEQNLNHDAMYWYRQDPGQGLRLIYYSQIVNDFQKGDIAEGYSVSREKKESFPLTVTSAQKNPTAFYLCASSIRLARGYTFGSGTRLTVV.

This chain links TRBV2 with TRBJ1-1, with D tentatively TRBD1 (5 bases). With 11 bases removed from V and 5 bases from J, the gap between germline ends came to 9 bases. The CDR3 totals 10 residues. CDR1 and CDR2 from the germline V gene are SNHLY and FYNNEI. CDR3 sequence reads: CAAGRTEAFF. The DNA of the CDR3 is TGTGCCGCAGGGAGGACTGAAGCTTTCTTT.

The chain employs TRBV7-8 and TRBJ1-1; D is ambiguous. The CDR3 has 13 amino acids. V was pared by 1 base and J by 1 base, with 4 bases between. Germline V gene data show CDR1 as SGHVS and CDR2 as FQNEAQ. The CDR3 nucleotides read TGTGCCAGCAGCTTAGACAGGAACACTGAAGCTTTCTTT. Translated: CASSLDRNTEAFF.

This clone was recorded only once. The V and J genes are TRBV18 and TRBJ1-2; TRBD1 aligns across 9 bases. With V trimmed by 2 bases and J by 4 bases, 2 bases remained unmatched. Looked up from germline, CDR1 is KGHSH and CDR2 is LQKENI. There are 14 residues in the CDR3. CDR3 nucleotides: TGTGCCAGCTCACCAGGGACAGGGCCCTATGGCTACACCTTC. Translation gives CASSPGTGPYGYTF.

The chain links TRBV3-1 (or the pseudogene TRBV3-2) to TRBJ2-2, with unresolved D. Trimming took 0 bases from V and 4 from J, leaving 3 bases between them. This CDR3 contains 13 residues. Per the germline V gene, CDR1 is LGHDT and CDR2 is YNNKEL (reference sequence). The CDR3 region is CASSQDITGELFF. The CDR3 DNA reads TGTGCCAGCAGCCAAGACATCACCGGGGAGCTGTTTTTT.

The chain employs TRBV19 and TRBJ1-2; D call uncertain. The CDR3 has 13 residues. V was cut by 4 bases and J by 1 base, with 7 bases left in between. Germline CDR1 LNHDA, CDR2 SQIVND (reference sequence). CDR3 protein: CASSTDLNYGYTF. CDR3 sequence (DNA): TGTGCCAGTAGTACAGATCTTAACTATGGCTACACCTTC.

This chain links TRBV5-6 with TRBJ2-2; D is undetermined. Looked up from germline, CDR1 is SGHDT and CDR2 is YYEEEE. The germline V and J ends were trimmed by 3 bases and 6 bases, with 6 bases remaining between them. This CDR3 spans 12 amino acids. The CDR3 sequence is CASSWLAGELFF. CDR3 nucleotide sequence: TGTGCCAGCAGCTGGCTGGCCGGGGAGCTGTTTTTT.

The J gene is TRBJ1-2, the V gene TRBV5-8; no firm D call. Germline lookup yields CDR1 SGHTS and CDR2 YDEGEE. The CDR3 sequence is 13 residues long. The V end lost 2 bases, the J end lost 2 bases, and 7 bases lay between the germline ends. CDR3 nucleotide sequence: TGTGCCAGCAGCTTTGAAGGAAACTATGGCTACACCTTC. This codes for CASSFEGNYGYTF.

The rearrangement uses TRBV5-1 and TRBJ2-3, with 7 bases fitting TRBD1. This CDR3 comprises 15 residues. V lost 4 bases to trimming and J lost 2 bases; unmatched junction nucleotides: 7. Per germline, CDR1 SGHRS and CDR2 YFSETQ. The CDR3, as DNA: TGCGCCAGCAGCCGGGGACAGTCATACACAGATACGCAGTATTTT. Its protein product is CASSRGQSYTDTQYF. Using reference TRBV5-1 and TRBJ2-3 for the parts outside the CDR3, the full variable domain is KAGVTQTPRYLIKTRGQQVTLSCSPISGHRSVSWYQQTPGQGLQFLFEYFSETQRNKGNFPGRFSGRQFSNSRSEMNVSTLELGDSALYLCASSRGQSYTDTQYFGPGTRLTVL.

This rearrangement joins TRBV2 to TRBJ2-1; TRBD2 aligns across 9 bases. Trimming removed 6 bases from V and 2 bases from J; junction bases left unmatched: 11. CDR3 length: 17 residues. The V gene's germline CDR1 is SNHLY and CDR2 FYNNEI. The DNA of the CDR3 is TGTGCCAGCAGCGTCCCGGGACTAGCTGATACCTACAATGAGCAGTTCTTC. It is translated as CASSVPGLADTYNEQFF. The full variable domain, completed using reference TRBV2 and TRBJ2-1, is EPEVTQTPSHQVTQMGQEVILRCVPISNHLYFYWYRQILGQKVEFLVSFYNNEISEKSEIFDDQFSVERPDGSNFTLKIRSTKLEDSAMYFCASSVPGLADTYNEQFFGPGTRLTVL.

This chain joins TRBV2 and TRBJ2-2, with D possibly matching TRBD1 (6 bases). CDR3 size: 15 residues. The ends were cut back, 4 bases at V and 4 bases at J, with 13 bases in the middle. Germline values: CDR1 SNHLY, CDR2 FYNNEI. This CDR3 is CASSARGSGTGELFF. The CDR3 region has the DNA TGTGCCAGCAGTGCTAGGGGGTCTGGCACCGGGGAGCTGTTTTTT.

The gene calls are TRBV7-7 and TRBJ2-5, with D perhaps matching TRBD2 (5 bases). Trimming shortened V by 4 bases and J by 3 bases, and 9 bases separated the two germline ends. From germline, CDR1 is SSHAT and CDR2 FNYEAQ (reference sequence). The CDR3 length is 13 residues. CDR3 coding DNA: TGTGCCAGCAGCTCGACGGGGAAAGAGACCCAGTACTTC. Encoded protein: CASSSTGKETQYF. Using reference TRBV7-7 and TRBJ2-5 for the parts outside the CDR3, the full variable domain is GAGVSQSPRYKVTKRGQDVTLRCDPISSHATLYWYQQALGQGPEFLTYFNYEAQPDKSGLPSDRFSAERPEGSISTLTIQRTEQRDSAMYRCASSSTGKETQYFGPGTRLLVL.

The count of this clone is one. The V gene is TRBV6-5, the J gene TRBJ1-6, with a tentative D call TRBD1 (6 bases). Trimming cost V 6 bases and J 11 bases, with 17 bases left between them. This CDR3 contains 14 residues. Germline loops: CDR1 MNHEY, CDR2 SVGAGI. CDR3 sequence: CASRIRDNETPLHF. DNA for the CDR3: TGTGCCAGCAGGATCCGGGACAACGAGACACCCCTCCACTTT.

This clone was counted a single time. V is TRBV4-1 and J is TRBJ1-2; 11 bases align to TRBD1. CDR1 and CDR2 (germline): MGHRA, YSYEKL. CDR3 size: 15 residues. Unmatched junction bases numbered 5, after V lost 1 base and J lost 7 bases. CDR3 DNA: TGCGCCAGCAGCCAAGGGGGACAGGGGGTTGTTGGCTACACCTTC. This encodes CASSQGGQGVVGYTF.

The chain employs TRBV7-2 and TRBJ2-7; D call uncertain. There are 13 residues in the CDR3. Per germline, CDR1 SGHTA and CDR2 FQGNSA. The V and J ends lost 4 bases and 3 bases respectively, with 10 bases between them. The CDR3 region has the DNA TGTGCCAGCAGCTACGTTTCAGGCTACGAGCAGTACTTC. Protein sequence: CASSYVSGYEQYF.

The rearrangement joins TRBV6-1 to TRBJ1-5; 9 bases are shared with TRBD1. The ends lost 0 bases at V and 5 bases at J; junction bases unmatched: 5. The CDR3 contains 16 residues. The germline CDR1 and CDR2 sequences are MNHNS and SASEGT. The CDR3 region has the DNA TGTGCCAGCAGTGAAGCGGGACAGGGACTGCATCAGCCCCAGCATTTT. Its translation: CASSEAGQGLHQPQHF.

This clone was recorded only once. The CDR3 nucleotides are TGTGCCAGCAGCCCCCATGCAATTTGGGTAGCGAGCACAGATACGCAGTATTTT. Amino acid sequence: CASSPHAIWVASTDTQYF. V gene TRBV3-1 (or the pseudogene TRBV3-2) combines with J gene TRBJ2-3; tentative D call: TRBD2 (5 bases). V lost 4 bases and J 0 bases, leaving 20 bases between the germline ends. Germline V gene lookup returns CDR1 LGHDT and CDR2 YNNKEL (reference sequence). This CDR3 region has 18 residues.

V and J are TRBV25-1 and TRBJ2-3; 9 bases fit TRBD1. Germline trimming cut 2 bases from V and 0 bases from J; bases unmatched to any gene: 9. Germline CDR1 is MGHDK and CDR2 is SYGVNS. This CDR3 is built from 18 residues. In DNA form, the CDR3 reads TGTGCCAGCAGTGAAGCGACTCTCGGGACAGGGAGCACAGATACGCAGTATTTT. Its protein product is CASSEATLGTGSTDTQYF.

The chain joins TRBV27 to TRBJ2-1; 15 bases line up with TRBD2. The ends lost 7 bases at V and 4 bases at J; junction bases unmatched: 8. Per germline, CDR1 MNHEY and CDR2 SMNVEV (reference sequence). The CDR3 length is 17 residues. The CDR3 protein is CASKRTSGRAAYNEQFF. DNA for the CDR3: TGTGCCAGCAAAAGGACTAGCGGGAGGGCCGCGTACAATGAGCAGTTCTTC.

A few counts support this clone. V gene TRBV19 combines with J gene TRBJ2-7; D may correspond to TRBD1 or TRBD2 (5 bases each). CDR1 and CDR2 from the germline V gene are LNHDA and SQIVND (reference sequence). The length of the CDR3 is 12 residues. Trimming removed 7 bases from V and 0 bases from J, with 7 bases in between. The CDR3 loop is CASKGSSYEQYF. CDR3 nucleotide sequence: TGTGCCAGTAAGGGGAGCTCCTACGAGCAGTACTTC.

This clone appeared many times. CDR3 bases: TGTGCCAGCAGTTTAAGTCAGGGTGGGTCACCCCTCCACTTT. It is translated as CASSLSQGGSPLHF. The chain uses TRBV27 and TRBJ1-6; possibly TRBD1 for D (5 bases). Looked up from germline, CDR1 is MNHEY and CDR2 is SMNVEV (reference sequence). The V end was cut by 2 bases, the J end by 10 bases, with 12 bases between. The CDR3 contains 14 residues.

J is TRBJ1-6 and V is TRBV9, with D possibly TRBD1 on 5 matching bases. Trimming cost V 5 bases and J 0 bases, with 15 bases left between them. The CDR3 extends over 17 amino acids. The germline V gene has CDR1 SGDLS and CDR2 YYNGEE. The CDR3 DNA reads TGTGCCAGCAGTGGGGCGCTGATGAGCTCCTATAATTCACCCCTCCACTTT. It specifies CASSGALMSSYNSPLHF.

In DNA form, the CDR3 reads TGTGCCAGCAGCCAAGATGGATCGGGGACCAACTATGGCTACACCTTC. It encodes CASSQDGSGTNYGYTF. This rearrangement joins TRBV4-2 to TRBJ1-2, with D tentatively TRBD1 (5 bases). This CDR3 has 16 residues. Trimming removed 0 bases at V and 2 bases at J, with 13 bases between. The germline gives CDR1 LGHNA, CDR2 YNFKEQ.